Listed here are 26 T cell receptor beta chains from one sample, sequenced in a study of blood T cell repertoires in COVID-19. Sequenced by immunoSEQ multiplex PCR; TCRdb stores in-frame clones only, minus some. The sample comprises 250,000 to 350,000 clones, around 89% of which are singletons, and around 4.5% rests with the top ten. Sequencing was carried out using PBMCs or T cells enriched from blood (not recorded which). All receptors come from a woman between 18 and 29 years old with acute COVID-19.

V is TRBV11-2 and J is TRBJ2-7; 9 bases fit TRBD1. The CDR3 length is 14 residues. After removal of 4 bases from V and 6 bases from J, the junction contained 7 bases not matched to a gene. Germline V CDR1 and CDR2: SGHAT, FQNNGV. The CDR3 here is CASSSDRGVREQYF. For the CDR3, the DNA is TGTGCCAGCAGCTCGGACAGGGGTGTGCGCGAGCAGTACTTC. Complete variable domain (other parts from reference TRBV11-2 and TRBJ2-7): EAGVAQSPRYKIIEKRQSVAFWCNPISGHATLYWYQQILGQGPKLLIQFQNNGVVDDSQLPKDRFSAERLKGVDSTLKIQPAKLEDSAVYLCASSSDRGVREQYFGPGTRLTVT.

The rearrangement uses TRBV29-1 and TRBJ1-1; no clear D. The ends were cut back, 7 bases at V and 5 bases at J, with 17 bases in the middle. The CDR3 is 13 amino acids. CDR1 and CDR2 (germline): SQVTM, ANQGSEA. The DNA of the CDR3 is TGCAGCGCAAGACAAAACGCTGAAACTGAAGCTTTCTTT. Its protein product is CSARQNAETEAFF.

The chain joins TRBV19 to TRBJ1-4, with 12 bases identical to TRBD1. The CDR3 runs to 21 residues. With V trimmed by 6 bases and J by 0 bases, 17 bases remained unmatched. CDR1 is LNHDA, CDR2 SQIVND, per germline (reference sequence). Here the CDR3 DNA reads TGTGCCAGTAGCCGCGGGACAGGGGGCGGGGGCCGAGTTGCAACTAATGAAAAACTGTTTTTT. Translating gives CASSRGTGGGGRVATNEKLFF.

Points on this clone: This sample includes further DNA sequences coding for the same CDR3. This rearrangement joins TRBV28 to TRBJ2-7; D is unresolved. This CDR3 has 12 amino acids. The germline V and J ends were trimmed by 3 bases and 6 bases, with 9 bases remaining between them. The V gene's germline CDR1 is MDHEN and CDR2 SYDVKM. The CDR3 DNA follows: TGTGCCAGCAGTTTCGGTGGTCTCGAGCAGTACTTC. This translates into CASSFGGLEQYF.

This chain links TRBV6-5 with TRBJ2-1; possibly TRBD2 for D (6 bases). This CDR3 comprises 15 residues. V was cut by 6 bases and J by 0 bases, with 12 bases left in between. Per the germline V gene, CDR1 is MNHEY and CDR2 is SVGAGI. For the CDR3, the DNA is TGTGCCAGCAGAAATAGGGACTTCTCCTACAATGAGCAGTTCTTC. Its protein product is CASRNRDFSYNEQFF.

J is TRBJ1-3 and V is TRBV11-2, with TRBD1 matching over 8 bases. Germline loops: CDR1 SGHAT, CDR2 FQNNGV. V shed 1 base and J 2 bases; nucleotides not matched to a gene: 4. The CDR3 runs to 16 residues. CDR3 nucleotide sequence: TGTGCCAGCAGCTTAGTCACAGGGGGGACTGGAAACACCATATATTTT. This encodes CASSLVTGGTGNTIYF. The whole variable domain, remainder taken from reference TRBV11-2 and TRBJ1-3, is EAGVAQSPRYKIIEKRQSVAFWCNPISGHATLYWYQQILGQGPKLLIQFQNNGVVDDSQLPKDRFSAERLKGVDSTLKIQPAKLEDSAVYLCASSLVTGGTGNTIYFGEGSWLTVV.

The chain carries TRBV6-6 and TRBJ2-1, with 8 bases matching TRBD1. The CDR3 sequence is 14 residues long. Germline CDR1 reads MNHNY; CDR2 reads SVGAGI (reference sequence). The V segment lost 6 bases and the J segment 7 bases; nucleotides outside the gene matches: 8. The CDR3 DNA follows: TGTGCCAGCAGGTCCCACGACAGGGGAAATGAGCAGTTCTTC. It yields the protein CASRSHDRGNEQFF.

This sequence joins TRBV4-2 and TRBJ1-2; no definite D call. V was pared by 0 bases and J by 5 bases, with 13 bases between. This CDR3 has 15 amino acids. Germline-derived CDR1 and CDR2 are LGHNA and YNFKEQ. This CDR3 reads CASSQDEGSTYGYTF. DNA of the CDR3: TGTGCCAGCAGCCAAGATGAGGGCAGCACTTATGGCTACACCTTC.

For the CDR3, the DNA is TGTGCCAGCTCATCCGACAGAGATAGTGAAGCTTTCTTT. Encoded protein: CASSSDRDSEAFF. V is TRBV18 and J is TRBJ1-1; TRBD1 is a possible D gene (5 bases). The CDR3 runs 13 residues. The germline CDR1 and CDR2 sequences are KGHSH and LQKENI. V lost 5 bases, J lost 7 bases, and 14 bases lay in between.

The chain uses TRBV10-3 and TRBJ1-2, with 7 bases aligning to TRBD1. The CDR3 is made up of 14 amino acids. Germline V CDR1 and CDR2: ENHRY, SYGVKD. The V gene end was trimmed by 4 bases and the J gene end by 1 base; junction bases not matched to a gene: 3. CDR3 in DNA: TGTGCCATCAGTGTTGGACAGGATAACTATGGCTACACCTTC. Protein product: CAISVGQDNYGYTF.

The chain carries TRBV7-8 and TRBJ1-1; D gene ambiguous. V lost 6 bases, J lost 4 bases, and 9 bases lay in between. The CDR3 sequence is 12 residues long. The germline gives CDR1 SGHVS, CDR2 FQNEAQ. This CDR3 reads CASSQTSTEAFF. CDR3 coding DNA: TGTGCCAGCAGTCAGACTAGCACTGAAGCTTTCTTT.

The V and J genes are TRBV29-1 and TRBJ1-2; no definite D call. The CDR3 spans 11 residues. Trimming removed 6 bases at V and 3 bases at J, with 8 bases between. Germline V gives CDR1 SQVTM, CDR2 ANQGSEA. CDR3 coding DNA: TGCAGCGTGAAGTCGGACTATGGCTACACCTTC. Encoded protein: CSVKSDYGYTF.

The J gene is TRBJ1-5, the V gene TRBV6-5; 7 bases are shared with TRBD1. CDR1 and CDR2 from the germline V gene are MNHEY and SVGAGI. The CDR3 spans 14 residues. The ends lost 3 bases at V and 4 bases at J; junction bases unmatched: 3. CDR3 nucleotides: TGTGCCAGCAGTTATCGGACAGGTAATCAGCCCCAGCATTTT. This codes for CASSYRTGNQPQHF.

V usage is TRBV5-4 and J usage is TRBJ2-3; no reliable D call. Germline assignment: CDR1 SGHNT and CDR2 YYREEE (reference sequence). The CDR3 covers 12 residues. Trimming shortened V by 1 base and J by 6 bases, and 6 bases separated the two germline ends. The DNA of the CDR3 is TGTGCCAGCAGCTTGTGGCGGGATACGCAGTATTTT. It specifies CASSLWRDTQYF.

This chain links TRBV9 with TRBJ2-5; 12 nucleotides align to TRBD2. Germline CDR1 reads SGDLS; CDR2 reads YYNGEE. The CDR3 covers 17 residues. J lost 4 bases, V lost 0 bases, and 7 bases had no gene match. DNA of the CDR3: TGTGCCAGCAGCGTAGGGTGGCTAGCGGGAGGGGGAGAGACCCAGTACTTC. Translating it yields CASSVGWLAGGGETQYF.

The V gene is TRBV6-5, the J gene TRBJ1-5; TRBD1 matches 7 bases. This CDR3 region has 14 residues. The J segment lost 1 base and the V segment lost 8 bases, leaving 5 bases of the junction unmatched. The V gene's germline CDR1 is MNHEY and CDR2 SVGAGI. In DNA form, the CDR3 reads TGTGCCAGCGGCAGGGGGGCGAGCAATCAGCCCCAGCATTTT. Translating it yields CASGRGASNQPQHF.

There are a few counts of this clone. The chain carries TRBV28 and TRBJ1-1; unclear D gene. The CDR3 runs 12 residues. CDR1 and CDR2 (germline): MDHEN, SYDVKM. Trimming cost V 2 bases and J 6 bases, with 7 bases left between them. The CDR3 reads CASSLNSPEAFF. The CDR3 DNA is TGTGCCAGCAGTTTAAACTCCCCTGAAGCTTTCTTT.

This clone showed up just a few times. The gene calls are TRBV5-4 and TRBJ1-2; 9 positions agree with TRBD1. With 4 bases clipped from V and 4 bases from J, the junction kept 8 bases outside the gene matches. Germline values: CDR1 SGHNT, CDR2 YYREEE (reference sequence). This CDR3 has 15 amino acids. CDR3 protein: CASSLEQGARYGYTF. The CDR3 coding sequence is TGTGCCAGCAGCCTTGAACAGGGGGCGCGCTATGGCTACACCTTC.

The chain employs TRBV5-1 and TRBJ1-5; D ambiguous. Per germline, CDR1 SGHRS and CDR2 YFSETQ. There are 13 residues in the CDR3. V was pared by 4 bases and J by 2 bases, with 7 bases between. The CDR3 is CASSEGRNQPQHF. For the CDR3, the DNA is TGCGCCAGCAGCGAGGGCCGCAATCAGCCCCAGCATTTT.

The gene calls are TRBV7-9 and TRBJ2-4; TRBD2 matches 7 bases. CDR3 length: 11 amino acids. Germline assignment: CDR1 SEHNR and CDR2 FQNEAQ (reference sequence). Losses at the gene ends were 10 bases for V and 7 bases for J; bases not matched to a gene: 4. The CDR3 DNA is TGTGCCACCGGGACTAAGAACATTCAGTACTTC. Protein sequence: CATGTKNIQYF.

This chain joins TRBV11-1 and TRBJ2-1; no firm D call. V dropped 1 base and J dropped 5 bases, with 6 bases sitting between them. The CDR3 consists of 13 residues. The germline V gene encodes CDR1 SGHAT and CDR2 FQDESV (reference sequence). CDR3 sequence (DNA): TGTGCCAGCAGCTTAGACGGTAACAATGAGCAGTTCTTC. Translation gives CASSLDGNNEQFF.

The DNA for the CDR3 is TGCGCCAGTTCAGTCGGGACAGGGAACACCGGGGAGCTGTTTTTT. This codes for CASSVGTGNTGELFF. The chain couples TRBV5-1 to TRBJ2-2; 8 bases map to TRBD1. CDR3 length: 15 residues. Germline trimming cut 8 bases from V and 1 base from J; bases unmatched to any gene: 7. Germline-derived CDR1 and CDR2 are SGHRS and YFSETQ. Drawing the rest from reference TRBV5-1 and TRBJ2-2, the complete variable domain is KAGVTQTPRYLIKTRGQQVTLSCSPISGHRSVSWYQQTPGQGLQFLFEYFSETQRNKGNFPGRFSGRQFSNSRSEMNVSTLELGDSALYLCASSVGTGNTGELFFGEGSRLTVL.

The V gene is TRBV7-9, the J gene TRBJ1-5; 7 nucleotides line up with TRBD1. This CDR3 contains 15 residues. V was clipped by 4 bases and J by 0 bases; unmatched bases: 3. From germline, CDR1 is SEHNR and CDR2 FQNEAQ (reference sequence). CDR3 nucleotides: TGTGCCAGCAGCTCGACAGGGTATAGCAATCAGCCCCAGCATTTT. Translated, it gives CASSSTGYSNQPQHF. Based on the CDR3 plus reference TRBV7-9 and TRBJ1-5, the full variable domain is DTGVSQNPRHKITKRGQNVTFRCDPISEHNRLYWYRQTLGQGPEFLTYFQNEAQLEKSRLLSDRFSAERPKGSFSTLEIQRTEQGDSAMYLCASSSTGYSNQPQHFGDGTRLSIL.

The chain carries TRBV29-1 and TRBJ2-1; a possible D gene is TRBD2 (6 bases). The CDR3 has 13 amino acids. Germline values: CDR1 SQVTM, CDR2 ANQGSEA. V dropped 0 bases and J dropped 9 bases, with 12 bases sitting between them. This CDR3 reads CSVEDGLGGEQFF. CDR3 coding DNA: TGCAGCGTTGAAGACGGGTTGGGAGGTGAGCAGTTCTTC.

The chain recombines TRBV30 with TRBJ2-7, with a possible D match to TRBD2 (6 bases). The V end was cut by 0 bases, the J end by 2 bases, with 14 bases between. In germline, CDR1 is GTSNPN, CDR2 SVGIG (reference sequence). The length of the CDR3 is 15 residues. CDR3 amino acids: CAWSVKAGPPYEQYF. CDR3 nucleotides: TGTGCCTGGAGTGTAAAGGCGGGACCCCCCTACGAGCAGTACTTC.

The CDR3: CASSLDQGGTSMINEQFF. The CDR3 bases are TGTGCCAGCAGCTTAGATCAGGGAGGAACTAGCATGATTAATGAGCAGTTCTTC. The chain employs TRBV11-3 and TRBJ2-1; D possibly corresponds to TRBD2 (6 bases). V was pared by 0 bases and J by 7 bases, with 22 bases between. Germline V CDR1 and CDR2: SGHNT, YENEEA. The CDR3 runs 18 residues. Full variable domain (rest looked up from reference TRBV11-3 and TRBJ2-1): EAGVVQSPRYKIIEKKQPVAFWCNPISGHNTLYWYLQNLGQGPELLIRYENEEAVDDSQLPKDRFSAERLKGVDSTLKIQPAELGDSAVYLCASSLDQGGTSMINEQFFGPGTRLTVL.